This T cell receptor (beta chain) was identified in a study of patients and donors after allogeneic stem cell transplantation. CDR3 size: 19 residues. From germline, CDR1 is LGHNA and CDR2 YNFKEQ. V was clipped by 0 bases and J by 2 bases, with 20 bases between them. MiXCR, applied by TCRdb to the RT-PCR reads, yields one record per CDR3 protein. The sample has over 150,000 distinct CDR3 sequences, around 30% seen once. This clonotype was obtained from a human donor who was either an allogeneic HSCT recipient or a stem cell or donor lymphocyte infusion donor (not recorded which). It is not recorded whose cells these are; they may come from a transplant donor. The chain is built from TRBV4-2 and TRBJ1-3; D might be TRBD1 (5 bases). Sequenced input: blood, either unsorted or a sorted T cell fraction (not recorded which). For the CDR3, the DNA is TGTGCCAGCAGCCAAGATCCCCTACAGGAGACCGATCCTGGAAACACCATATATTTT. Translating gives CASSQDPLQETDPGNTIYF.